The sequence of this T cell receptor (beta chain) was determined in a study of T cells after yellow fever vaccination. Study at large: In the case of low-cell-number fractions, SMART-Seq v4 Ultra Low Input was used for preparation. General observations from the study: Researchers cautioned that FACS-sorted repertoires could harbor abundant clonotypes contaminating from the bulk population. Booster samples showed a return of most primary-vaccination clones (around 95% CD4, approximately 88% CD8).

Of note for this clonotype: The antigen is unknown.

One entry per CDR3 protein, called by TCRdb with MiXCR from the 5' RACE reads. Altogether 300,000 to 350,000 distinct CDR3 sequences are present, around 4.4% being singletons, with the ten largest covering 19%. This sequence originates from a man aged 18-30 years who received the YFV17D yellow fever vaccine. Sequencing was performed on PBMCs, taken 15 days after the yellow fever booster vaccination.

The CDR3 region is CASGQGFTEAFF. CDR3 nucleotides: TGTGCCAGTGGGCAGGGGTTCACTGAAGCTTTCTTT. The gene calls are TRBV19 and TRBJ1-1; a possible D gene is TRBD1 (6 bases). V was cut by 8 bases and J by 4 bases, with 11 bases left in between. The CDR3 loop spans 12 amino acids. CDR1 and CDR2 from the germline V gene are LNHDA and SQIVND (reference sequence).